This TCR beta chain stems from a study of somatic mutations in cytotoxic T cells in rheumatoid arthritis. Findings of the study overall: Unlike healthy controls, rheumatoid arthritis patients had CD8+ clonality that increased with age. Some patients, about an eighth of the roughly 65, had a largest CD8+ clone that exceeded 20% of CD8+ cells.

The protocol was immunoSEQ multiplex PCR, while the TCRdb copy is restricted to in-frame clones and leaves out a portion. This table has 3,500 to 5,000 clones, about nine tenths appearing once. After removal of 2 bases from V and 2 bases from J, the junction contained 0 bases not matched to a gene. The CDR3 runs 15 residues. Germline assignment: CDR1 MNHEY and CDR2 SVGAGI. Positive selection with magnetic beads achieved the isolation of CD4+ and CD8+ cells, followed by a flow cytometry check of purity. As regards this clone: The antigen is not known.

The sequence was collected from a woman between 70 and 85 years old with rheumatoid arthritis. This chain links TRBV6-5 with TRBJ2-1; 10 nucleotides agree with TRBD2. Sequencing was carried out using CD8+ T cells sorted from blood. This CDR3 reads CASSYGLAAYNEQFF. The CDR3 nucleotides read TGTGCCAGCAGTTACGGACTAGCGGCCTACAATGAGCAGTTCTTC.